This T cell receptor (beta chain) was identified during a study of shared clonotypes between healthy human individuals. Cells designated naive CD8 were CD45RO-negative and were positively selected for CCR7, with terminally differentiated effector memory CD45RA+ cells excluded. Generated by immunoSEQ multiplex PCR, the TCRdb table keeps only in-frame clones and is missing some. The repertoire includes approximately 720,000 clones, approximately 90% of them detected once, and 24% sits in the top ten. The CDR3 sequence is 15 residues long. Germline V gene sequence: CDR1 MNHNS, CDR2 SASEGT. V was trimmed by 1 base and J by 1 base, leaving 10 bases between them.

J is TRBJ1-2 and V is TRBV6-1; possible D gene TRBD1, 6 bases. What was sequenced was naive CD8+ T cells sorted from blood. This TCR was sampled from a man aged 25 to 45 in good health. Written as DNA, the CDR3 is TGTGCCAGCAGTGAAGGGACAGTCCGTAACTATGGCTACACCTTC. Encoded protein: CASSEGTVRNYGYTF.